These T cell receptor beta chains were read from a single sample in a study of cytomegalovirus exposure and HLA in healthy donors. TCRdb's table, derived via immunoSEQ multiplex PCR, lists solely in-frame clones and lacks some. Of about 200,000 clones in the sample, about 83% were seen once. Sequences were obtained from PBMCs. The source is a man aged 35-49 years in good health and CMV-seropositive. Each CDR3 is given with its conserved first and last residue. Fields, in order: V gene, clone size, D gene, J gene, CDR3 DNA, CDR3 protein. D genes are given only for firm matches. Size is omitted from some rows. Given values are once, few, many or a class for expanded clones.

>TRBV6-1|.|.|TRBJ1-1
TGTGCCAGCAGCTGGGGAGTGCGCACTGAAGCTTTCTTT
CASSWGVRTEAFF
>TRBV5-1|.|.|TRBJ1-5
TGCGCCAGCAGCTTGGGGGAGGGGGGCAGGAGCAATCAGCCCCAGCATTTT
CASSLGEGGRSNQPQHF
>TRBV7-9|.|TRBD1|TRBJ2-3
TGTTCCAGCAGCAGCCGGTACCGGGACAGGCTCCGTACGCAGTATTTT
CSSSSRYRDRLRTQYF
>TRBV5-1|.|TRBD2|TRBJ2-1
TGCGCCAGCAGCCCCTCCGCTAGCGGGTTTGACAATGAGCAGTTCTTC
CASSPSASGFDNEQFF
>TRBV5-4|.|TRBD2|TRBJ2-3
TGTGCCAGCAGCTTCGGGACTAGCGGAAGCACAGATACGCAGTATTTT
CASSFGTSGSTDTQYF
>TRBV13|once|TRBD2|TRBJ2-7
TGTGCCAGCAGCCTAGCGGGTCCCACCTACGAGCAGTACTTC
CASSLAGPTYEQYF
>TRBV6-5|.|.|TRBJ2-7
TGTGCCAGCAGCTTCCGACTAGGAGGCTACGAGCAGTACTTC
CASSFRLGGYEQYF
>TRBV9|few|.|TRBJ2-1
TGTGCCAGCAGCGTAGACGCTAGTGAGCAGTTCTTC
CASSVDASEQFF
>TRBV7-9|.|.|TRBJ1-1
TGTGCCAGCAGCTCCACATGGAACACTGAAGCTTTCTTT
CASSSTWNTEAFF
>TRBV6-6|.|.|TRBJ2-5
TGTGCCAGCAGGGGGGGCCAAGAGACCCAGTACTTC
CASRGGQETQYF
>TRBV29-1|.|.|TRBJ1-2
TGCAGCGCCCTAGGGACTTCTAACTATGGCTACACCTTC
CSALGTSNYGYTF
>TRBV27|.|.|TRBJ1-1
TGTGCCAGCAGCTTAACCGGGTTACACACTGAAGCTTTCTTT
CASSLTGLHTEAFF
>TRBV19|once|TRBD2|TRBJ2-1
TGTGCCAGTGCTCCCAATAGCGGGTCCTACAATGAGCAGTTCTTC
CASAPNSGSYNEQFF
>TRBV5-1|once|.|TRBJ1-4
TGCGCCAGCAGCTTGGGGGGCAGTTATGAAAAACTGTTTTTT
CASSLGGSYEKLFF
>TRBV27|once|TRBD1|TRBJ2-5
TGTGCCAGCAGTCGCTCGGGACAGGGGACGCGAGAGCAGTACTTC
CASSRSGQGTREQYF
>TRBV5-1|.|.|TRBJ1-2
TGCGCCAGCAGCTTGGAGGCGGGGGTTGGCTACACCTTC
CASSLEAGVGYTF
>TRBV6-6|.|.|TRBJ1-1
TGTGCCAGCAGCCACCGGGGGGGGAACACTGAAGCTTTCTTT
CASSHRGGNTEAFF
>TRBV5-1|.|.|TRBJ2-7
TGCGCCAGCAGCTTAGTCGGGATCGGCTACGAGCAGTACTTC
CASSLVGIGYEQYF
>TRBV6-1|.|.|TRBJ1-5
TGTGCCAGCACGTCCAGGTTGTCTCAGCCCCAGCATTTT
CASTSRLSQPQHF
>TRBV27|.|TRBD2|TRBJ2-2
TGTGCCAGCAGTTTACTCGGCCTAGCGGCCACCGGGGAGCTGTTTTTT
CASSLLGLAATGELFF
>TRBV9|.|TRBD1|TRBJ2-1
TGTGCCAGCAGCGTAGCTAGCGACAGGGGGCCAGTTGAGCAGTTCTTC
CASSVASDRGPVEQFF
>TRBV5-1|.|TRBD1|TRBJ2-1
TGCGCCAGCAGCCCCGGACAGGGGGCCGATGAGCAGTTCTTC
CASSPGQGADEQFF